This TCR beta chain was sequenced for a study of blood T cell repertoires in COVID-19. For the study at large: The United States, Italy and Spain supplied acute and convalescent COVID-19 samples.

Sequencing was performed with immunoSEQ multiplex PCR; in TCRdb, only in-frame clones are kept and a portion is missing. The sample carries about 220,000 clones, around 75% recorded once. The germline V gene has CDR1 MNHNY and CDR2 SVGAGI (reference sequence). The CDR3 is made up of 15 amino acids. The V gene end was trimmed by 5 bases and the J gene end by 2 bases; junction bases not matched to a gene: 6. V usage is TRBV6-6 and J usage is TRBJ1-5; the match to TRBD1 covers 7 bases. What was sequenced was peripheral blood. This clonotype was obtained from a human donor in a cohort sampled during active COVID-19. The CDR3 bases are TGTGCCAGCAGTGTGCAAGGACAGGGCAATCAGCCCCAGCATTTT. Its translation is CASSVQGQGNQPQHF.